This is a list of T cell receptor beta chains from one sample in a study of T cells in Graves' hyperthyroidism and ophthalmopathy. TCRdb itself ran the multiplex PCR reads through MiXCR, one entry per CDR3 protein. The profile shows about 350,000 distinct CDR3 sequences, roughly 18% of them singletons. Specimen: blood. The source is a woman aged 40 to 50 with Graves' ophthalmopathy. The CDR3 runs from the conserved cysteine through the conserved F or W. A D gene is named only where the DNA matches it firmly. Not every row has a clone size; where given, it reads once, few, many or a size class.

J gene,V gene,clone size,D gene,CDR3 protein,CDR3 DNA
TRBJ1-1,TRBV2,many,.,CASSEGYGGSGNTEAFF,TGTGCCAGCAGTGAAGGGTATGGGGGGTCGGGGAACACTGAAGCTTTCTTT
TRBJ2-7,TRBV12-3/TRBV12-4,many,TRBD2,CASSPGLAGGLNEQYF,TGTGCCAGCAGTCCGGGACTAGCGGGAGGGCTTAACGAGCAGTACTTC
TRBJ2-7,TRBV30,many,.,CAWSVWLGGEQYF,TGTGCCTGGAGTGTTTGGTTGGGGGGAGAGCAGTACTTC
TRBJ2-5,TRBV30,many,.,CATGAEETQYF,TGTGCCACGGGTGCCGAAGAGACCCAGTACTTC
TRBJ2-7,TRBV11-2,.,.,CASSLNPGTGTYEQYF,TGTGCCAGCAGCTTAAATCCCGGGACGGGGACCTACGAGCAGTACTTC
TRBJ2-7,TRBV2,many,TRBD2,CASASTSGTSYEQYF,TGTGCCAGCGCCTCGACTAGCGGGACATCCTACGAGCAGTACTTC
TRBJ2-5,TRBV28,many,.,CASSLAGYQETQYF,TGTGCCAGCAGTTTAGCGGGGTACCAAGAGACCCAGTACTTC
TRBJ2-7,TRBV4-2,few,.,CASSQGGGPVYEQYF,TGTGCCAGCAGCCAAGGTGGGGGGCCAGTCTACGAGCAGTACTTC
TRBJ1-1,TRBV3-1,many,.,CASSQDWGYTEAFF,TGTGCCAGCAGCCAAGATTGGGGATACACTGAAGCTTTCTTT
TRBJ2-7,TRBV28,many,.,CASENGGDSYEQYF,TGTGCCAGCGAAAACGGGGGAGACTCCTACGAGCAGTACTTC
TRBJ2-3,TRBV28,many,.,CASSGGVVAGDTQYF,TGTGCCAGCAGTGGAGGGGTGGTGGCCGGAGATACGCAGTATTTT
TRBJ2-7,TRBV7-9,many,TRBD1,CASSPAGTGLYEQYF,TGTGCCAGCAGTCCAGCCGGGACAGGGCTTTACGAGCAGTACTTC
TRBJ1-2,TRBV20-1,.,.,CSAEEREKQPNYGYTF,TGCAGTGCCGAAGAACGCGAAAAACAGCCTAACTATGGCTACACCTTC
TRBJ1-1,TRBV29-1,many,.,CSVWVGGTTEAFF,TGCAGCGTTTGGGTGGGAGGGACCACTGAAGCTTTCTTT
TRBJ2-7,TRBV11-2,many,.,CASSLDPRRGYEQYF,TGTGCCAGCAGCTTAGATCCACGAAGGGGCTACGAGCAGTACTTC
TRBJ2-5,TRBV2,many,.,CASSSESVTKDQETQYF,TGTGCCAGCAGTTCCGAATCAGTTACGAAGGACCAAGAGACCCAGTACTTC
TRBJ2-4,TRBV12-3/TRBV12-4,many,.,CASRDRSDIQYF,TGTGCCAGCAGAGACAGGAGTGACATTCAGTACTTC
TRBJ1-1,TRBV19,many,.,CASSPRVGADTEAFF,TGTGCCAGTAGTCCCCGGGTAGGGGCGGACACTGAAGCTTTCTTT
TRBJ2-7,TRBV11-2,many,.,CASSLVQGDNEQYF,TGTGCCAGCAGCTTAGTGCAGGGTGACAACGAGCAGTACTTC
TRBJ2-2,TRBV24-1,.,.,CATSDPGRNTGELFF,TGTGCCACCAGTGACCCAGGGAGGAACACCGGGGAGCTGTTTTTT
TRBJ2-7,TRBV5-6,many,.,CASSNYRVRDEQYF,TGTGCCAGCAGCAACTACAGGGTTAGGGACGAGCAGTACTTC
TRBJ1-2,TRBV11-2,many,TRBD1,CASSPRRTGGIFGYTF,TGTGCCAGCAGCCCACGAAGGACAGGGGGCATTTTTGGCTACACCTTC
TRBJ2-7,TRBV7-8,many,.,CASSLDGVRGDSYEQYF,TGTGCCAGCAGCTTAGATGGGGTCAGGGGGGATTCCTACGAGCAGTACTTC
TRBJ1-6,TRBV20-1,many,.,CSARDDNSADSPLHF,TGCAGTGCTAGAGATGACAACTCCGCGGATTCACCCCTCCACTTT
TRBJ2-7,TRBV18,.,.,CASSPREVSYEQYF,TGTGCCAGCTCACCTAGGGAGGTCTCCTACGAGCAGTACTTC
TRBJ2-5,TRBV30,.,.,CAWSSLGPGETQYF,TGTGCCTGGAGTTCCCTTGGGCCGGGAGAGACCCAGTACTTC
TRBJ1-2,TRBV6-2/TRBV6-3,many,.,CASSYWPQGGYGYTF,TGTGCCAGCAGTTACTGGCCGCAGGGCGGATATGGCTACACCTTC
TRBJ1-1,TRBV12-3/TRBV12-4,.,.,CASSSGRSLNTEAFF,TGTGCCAGCAGCTCAGGACGCAGCTTGAACACTGAAGCTTTCTTT
TRBJ1-3,TRBV5-1,many,.,CASSLAGRANTIYF,TGCGCCAGCAGCTTGGCAGGGAGGGCGAACACCATATATTTT
TRBJ1-1,TRBV20-1,many,TRBD1,CSAKTGLATEAFF,TGCAGTGCTAAGACAGGGCTGGCCACTGAAGCTTTCTTT
TRBJ1-5,TRBV19,many,.,CASSNIQDNQPQHF,TGTGCCAGTAGTAACATACAGGATAATCAGCCCCAGCATTTT
TRBJ2-7,TRBV7-8,.,TRBD1,CASSRTGGAHEQYF,TGTGCCAGCAGCCGTACAGGGGGTGCTCACGAGCAGTACTTC
TRBJ1-5,TRBV28,many,TRBD1,CASNGRTGGLWNQPQHF,TGTGCCAGCAACGGCAGGACAGGGGGACTTTGGAATCAGCCCCAGCATTTT
TRBJ1-2,TRBV5-1,many,TRBD1,CASSLDRAGYTF,TGCGCCAGCAGCTTAGACAGGGCTGGCTACACCTTC
TRBJ1-1,TRBV29-1,many,.,CSAQGKDTEAFF,TGCAGCGCACAGGGAAAGGACACTGAAGCTTTCTTT
TRBJ2-6,TRBV6-1,.,.,CASSEAISGANVLNF,TGTGCCAGCAGTGAAGCGATCTCTGGGGCCAACGTCCTGAATTTC
TRBJ1-5,TRBV29-1,many,.,CSVGAGSNQPQHF,TGCAGCGTTGGGGCAGGGAGCAATCAGCCCCAGCATTTT
TRBJ2-2,TRBV30,many,.,CAWSVIGAGTGELFF,TGTGCCTGGAGTGTAATTGGAGCGGGCACCGGGGAGCTGTTTTTT
TRBJ2-2,TRBV30,many,.,CAWSENTGELFF,TGTGCCTGGAGCGAAAACACCGGGGAGCTGTTTTTT
TRBJ2-2,TRBV4-2,many,.,CASSQPDTGTGELFF,TGTGCCAGCAGCCAGCCAGATACGGGCACCGGGGAGCTGTTTTTT
TRBJ2-7,TRBV29-1,many,.,CSAKPAGSEQYF,TGCAGCGCCAAACCAGCAGGGTCCGAGCAGTACTTC
TRBJ1-3,TRBV5-1,.,.,CASSLAALRTSGNTIYF,TGCGCCAGCAGCTTGGCCGCTCTCCGGACCTCTGGAAACACCATATATTTT
TRBJ2-5,TRBV6-1,.,TRBD2,CASRREAKQETQYF,TGTGCCAGCAGGCGGGAGGCGAAACAAGAGACCCAGTACTTC
TRBJ1-3,TRBV6-2/TRBV6-3,many,.,CASSYAGTSGNTIYF,TGTGCCAGCAGTTATGCCGGGACCTCTGGAAACACCATATATTTT